The 15 T cell receptor beta chains below were found in one sample sequenced in a study of blood T cell repertoires in COVID-19. The assay was immunoSEQ multiplex PCR, and TCRdb's table has in-frame clones only and misses some. The table has about 16,000 clones, 85% to 95% seen once. Sequencing used peripheral blood. These TCRs come from a human donor in a cohort sampled during active COVID-19.

The chain links TRBV28 to TRBJ1-1, with D hard to call. V was clipped by 5 bases and J by 4 bases, with 11 bases between them. Germline CDR1 and CDR2: MDHEN and SYDVKM. CDR3 length: 13 amino acids. CDR3 sequence (DNA): TGTGCCAGCAGTCTTGGGTGGAGCACTGAAGCTTTCTTT. Protein product: CASSLGWSTEAFF.

The chain joins TRBV28 to TRBJ1-1; 7 bases match TRBD1. The V gene end was trimmed by 6 bases and the J gene end by 0 bases; junction bases not matched to a gene: 16. The CDR3 is 18 amino acids. The germline gives CDR1 MDHEN, CDR2 SYDVKM. In DNA form, the CDR3 reads TGTGCCAGCAGCTACCTTTGGGACAGCAGTATCTTGAACACTGAAGCTTTCTTT. Translating gives CASSYLWDSSILNTEAFF. The entire variable domain, with the rest obtained from reference TRBV28 and TRBJ1-1, is as follows: DVKVTQSSRYLVKRTGEKVFLECVQDMDHENMFWYRQDPGLGLRLIYFSYDVKMKEKGDIPEGYSVSREKKERFSLILESASTNQTSMYLCASSYLWDSSILNTEAFFGQGTRLTVV.

Here the CDR3 reads CASSGPHGSYNEQFF. In DNA form, the CDR3 reads TGTGCCAGCAGTGGCCCTCACGGGAGCTACAATGAGCAGTTCTTC. The chain carries TRBV6-2 or TRBV6-3 and TRBJ2-1; tentative D call: TRBD2 (6 bases). Germline V gene lookup returns CDR1 MNHEY and CDR2 SVGEGT. V lost 5 bases, J lost 3 bases, and 14 bases lay in between. CDR3 length: 15 amino acids.

This chain uses TRBV19 with TRBJ2-3; 7 nucleotides line up with TRBD2. Germline V gene lookup returns CDR1 LNHDA and CDR2 SQIVND (reference sequence). The CDR3 is 14 amino acids. With V trimmed by 5 bases and J by 5 bases, 7 bases remained unmatched. The CDR3 nucleotides read TGTGCCAGTAGTTGGGCGGGAGTAGGAGATACGCAGTATTTT. This translates into CASSWAGVGDTQYF.

There are a few counts of this clone. V and J are TRBV6-1 and TRBJ1-6, with a possible D match to TRBD1 (6 bases). V was clipped by 0 bases and J by 6 bases, with 12 bases between them. Per the germline V gene, CDR1 is MNHNS and CDR2 is SASEGT. This CDR3 spans 16 amino acids. CDR3 sequence: CASSEARDRSNSPLHF. CDR3 bases: TGTGCCAGCAGTGAAGCAAGAGACAGGTCTAATTCACCCCTCCACTTT.

This rearrangement joins TRBV13 to TRBJ2-3; 9 bases line up with TRBD1. The J segment lost 2 bases and the V segment lost 6 bases, leaving 3 bases of the junction unmatched. The CDR3 has 14 amino acids. The germline gives CDR1 PRHDT, CDR2 FYEKMQ (reference sequence). In DNA form, the CDR3 reads TGTGCCAGCAGGGGACAGGGACTCACAGATACGCAGTATTTT. This codes for CASRGQGLTDTQYF.

This chain connects TRBV19 to TRBJ2-7; 10 bases match TRBD2. This CDR3 spans 17 amino acids. The V segment lost 8 bases and the J segment 2 bases; nucleotides outside the gene matches: 15. CDR1 is LNHDA and CDR2 is SQIVND in the germline V gene (reference sequence). CDR3 residues: CASYGASGSSVTYEQYF. CDR3 DNA: TGTGCCAGTTATGGGGCTAGCGGGAGCAGTGTCACCTACGAGCAGTACTTC.

V gene TRBV6-6 combines with J gene TRBJ2-1; D remains ambiguous. The CDR3 contains 13 residues. Germline assignment: CDR1 MNHNY and CDR2 SVGAGI (reference sequence). V lost 7 bases and J lost 0, with 7 bases in between. DNA for the CDR3: TGTGCCAGCAATGTAAACTCCTACAATGAGCAGTTCTTC. Its translation: CASNVNSYNEQFF.

The CDR3 loop is CASSQPRQGSYGYTF. The CDR3 bases are TGCGCCAGCAGTCAACCGCGGCAGGGAAGCTATGGCTACACCTTC. The V and J genes are TRBV23-1 and TRBJ1-2, with D tentatively TRBD1 (5 bases). TRBV23-1 is an open reading frame whose function is uncertain. V gave up 2 bases and J gave up 4 bases, with 14 bases separating them. This CDR3 has 15 residues.

The gene calls are TRBV19 and TRBJ1-1; 8 positions match TRBD1. The CDR3 sequence is 14 residues long. The V gene end was trimmed by 7 bases and the J gene end by 4 bases; junction bases not matched to a gene: 8. Germline loops: CDR1 LNHDA, CDR2 SQIVND (reference sequence). CDR3 sequence (DNA): TGTGCCAGTAAGACAGGGGCATGGATCACTGAAGCTTTCTTT. The encoded protein is CASKTGAWITEAFF.

The V gene is TRBV25-1, the J gene TRBJ2-1; 9 nucleotides match TRBD2. Germline assignment: CDR1 MGHDK and CDR2 SYGVNS. This CDR3 has 14 amino acids. V gave up 4 bases and J gave up 4 bases; unmatched junction bases: 2. In nucleotides, the CDR3 is TGTGCCAGCAGTGGGCTAGCGGGGTACAATGAGCAGTTCTTC. Translating it yields CASSGLAGYNEQFF.

DNA of the CDR3: TGCGCCAGCAGCTTTCCCGGGATCGAAGCTTTCTTT. Its translation is CASSFPGIEAFF. The chain recombines TRBV5-1 with TRBJ1-1; the D is unclear. The V and J ends lost 2 bases and 8 bases respectively, with 10 bases between them. The CDR3 spans 12 residues. Germline-derived CDR1 and CDR2 are SGHRS and YFSETQ.

The table lists this clone with a count of one. The chain couples TRBV19 to TRBJ2-1, with 9 bases aligning to TRBD2. CDR3 length: 15 amino acids. V lost 5 bases, J lost 0 bases, and 2 bases stayed unmatched. CDR1 is LNHDA and CDR2 is SQIVND in the germline V gene (reference sequence). The CDR3 loop is CASSAGGRSYNEQFF. CDR3 DNA sequence: TGTGCCAGTAGTGCGGGGGGGCGCTCCTACAATGAGCAGTTCTTC.

The V gene is TRBV19, the J gene TRBJ2-1; D gene ambiguous. Germline loops: CDR1 LNHDA, CDR2 SQIVND (reference sequence). With 6 bases removed from V and 2 bases from J, the gap between germline ends came to 11 bases. CDR3 length equals 14 residues. As DNA, the CDR3 is TGTGCCAGTAGCCAACAGTATACCTACAATGAGCAGTTCTTC. Translated, it gives CASSQQYTYNEQFF.

The chain combines TRBV15 with TRBJ1-2, with 8 bases matching TRBD1. Trimming cost V 0 bases and J 1 base; bases outside gene matches: 4. This CDR3 spans 16 amino acids. The germline gives CDR1 LNHNV, CDR2 YYDKDF (reference sequence). The CDR3 loop is CATSRDRGQDNYGYTF. In DNA, the CDR3 is TGTGCCACCAGCAGAGATCGGGGACAGGATAACTATGGCTACACCTTC.